The 24 T cell receptor beta chains presented below share a single source sample, sequenced in a study of regulatory T cells in long-lasting Graves disease. HTBI primers from iRepertoire and Arm-PCR of CDR3 regions yielded the TCR beta libraries. One entry per CDR3 protein, called by TCRdb with MiXCR from the multiplex PCR reads. The sample includes approximately 500,000 distinct CDR3 sequences, roughly a fifth seen only once; the top ten take more than 6%. Described time point: persistent/refractory GD, antithyroid drugs over 5 years with positive TRAb. Preparation of the TCR library used RNA extracted from PBMCs. Sequenced material: peripheral blood mononuclear cells (PBMCs), taken when the disease was refractory, from a patient treated with antithyroid drugs. These receptors came from a female donor with Graves disease.

CDR3 sequence (DNA): TGTGCCAGCAGCCCAGTGAGTCCCGGGGAGCTGTTTTTT. Translation gives CASSPVSPGELFF. The J gene is TRBJ2-2, the V gene TRBV5-4; D uncertain. This CDR3 is 13 amino acids long. V was clipped by 4 bases and J by 6 bases, with 10 bases between them. Germline-derived CDR1 and CDR2 are SGHNT and YYREEE (reference sequence).

This chain connects TRBV6-2 or TRBV6-3 to TRBJ2-3; 7 bases are shared with TRBD2. The CDR3 has 13 residues. Unmatched junction bases numbered 6, after V lost 8 bases and J lost 4 bases. Per the germline V gene, CDR1 is MNHEY and CDR2 is SVGEGT. CDR3 in amino acids: CASEIAGADTQYF. In nucleotides, the CDR3 is TGTGCCAGCGAGATAGCGGGCGCAGATACGCAGTATTTT.

Ten or more counts support this clonotype. The V gene is TRBV6-5, the J gene TRBJ1-4; 7 nucleotides agree with TRBD1. CDR3 length: 21 amino acids. The germline V gene encodes CDR1 MNHEY and CDR2 SVGAGI. V lost 2 bases and J lost 0; bases outside the gene matches: 18. In nucleotides, the CDR3 is TGTGCCAGCAGTTACCTTTACCGGACAGGCCCGAGATCCGCAACTAATGAAAAACTGTTTTTT. It translates to CASSYLYRTGPRSATNEKLFF.

This clonotype has a count of ten or more. The rearrangement links TRBV6-1 to TRBJ2-7, with 7 nucleotides matching TRBD1. From germline, CDR1 is MNHNS and CDR2 SASEGT. Losses at the gene ends were 6 bases for V and 0 bases for J; bases not matched to a gene: 8. This CDR3 has 15 amino acids. CDR3 sequence reads: CASSLRDRGSYEQYF. The CDR3 DNA is TGTGCCAGCAGCCTCCGGGACAGAGGCTCCTACGAGCAGTACTTC.

Notes on this clonotype: A far larger clone is off by one base, so a read error is likely. This chain links TRBV7-6 with TRBJ2-5; TRBD2 is a possible D gene (6 bases). Germline-derived CDR1 and CDR2 are SGHVS and FNYEAQ. Trimming stripped 6 bases from V and 5 bases from J, with 19 bases between. CDR3 length: 15 residues. CDR3 residues: CASRGGVISGETQYF. The CDR3 nucleotides are TGTGCCAGCAGAGGAGGGGTGATAAGTGGGGAGACCCAGTACTTC.

As to this clonotype: One end of the junction does not line up with germline, which may come from a read error. The chain joins TRBV28 to TRBJ1-1, with D tentatively TRBD1 (5 bases). This CDR3 region has 13 residues. Germline V gives CDR1 MDHEN, CDR2 SYDVKM. The CDR3 bases are TGTGCCAGCACTCTAATGGGGGTCACTGAAGCTTCCTTT. The encoded protein is CASTLMGVTEASF. Complete variable domain (other parts from reference TRBV28 and TRBJ1-1): DVKVTQSSRYLVKRTGEKVFLECVQDMDHENMFWYRQDPGLGLRLIYFSYDVKMKEKGDIPEGYSVSREKKERFSLILESASTNQTSMYLCASTLMGVTEASFGQGTRLTVV.

The V gene is TRBV6-2 or TRBV6-3, the J gene TRBJ1-6; 10 bases align to TRBD1. The length of the CDR3 is 14 residues. Germline CDR1 MNHEY, CDR2 SVGEGT. After removal of 6 bases from V and 8 bases from J, the junction contained 4 bases not matched to a gene. DNA for the CDR3: TGTGCCAGCAGCATCGACAGGGGGCATTCACCCCTCCACTTT. This encodes CASSIDRGHSPLHF.

In this sample, this clonotype turned up many times. J is TRBJ1-2 and V is TRBV15; TRBD1 matches 7 bases. V lost 5 bases to trimming and J lost 5 bases; unmatched junction nucleotides: 8. The length of the CDR3 is 14 residues. CDR1 and CDR2 from the germline V gene are LNHNV and YYDKDF (reference sequence). CDR3 loop: CATSRGGAFYGYTF. The CDR3 region has the DNA TGTGCCACCAGCCGAGGGGGCGCGTTTTATGGCTACACCTTC.

The J gene is TRBJ1-6, the V gene TRBV4-1; TRBD1 is a possible D gene (5 bases). This CDR3 has 16 amino acids. V was shortened by 4 bases and J by 4 bases, with 14 bases between the two germline ends. CDR1 MGHRA and CDR2 YSYEKL come from the germline V gene. CDR3 amino acids: CASSLRDGGYNSPLHF. DNA for the CDR3: TGCGCCAGCAGCCTCAGGGACGGAGGGTATAATTCACCCCTCCACTTT.

Many counts were recorded for this clonotype. V and J are TRBV6-2 or TRBV6-3 and TRBJ1-1; D is perhaps TRBD1 (6 bases). Trimming took 4 bases from V and 1 from J, leaving 10 bases between them. The CDR3 is made up of 14 amino acids. Germline V CDR1 and CDR2: MNHEY, SVGEGT. CDR3 in amino acids: CASSSGTSNTEAFF. The CDR3 DNA reads TGTGCCAGCAGTTCCGGGACATCGAACACTGAAGCTTTCTTT.

This clonotype was detected only a few times. V and J are TRBV6-1 and TRBJ1-2; TRBD1 matches 7 bases. The CDR3 is 16 amino acids. Germline-derived CDR1 and CDR2 are MNHNS and SASEGT. J gave up 5 bases and V 1 base, and 10 bases lay outside the gene matches. This CDR3 reads CASSEEEGAFGYGYTF. In nucleotides, the CDR3 is TGTGCCAGCAGTGAAGAAGAGGGGGCTTTCGGATATGGCTACACCTTC.

The chain combines TRBV7-2 with TRBJ1-5; D is possibly TRBD1 (5 bases). The CDR3 extends over 15 amino acids. Germline CDR1 and CDR2: SGHTA and FQGNSA. V was clipped by 5 bases and J by 6 bases, with 17 bases between them. In DNA, the CDR3 is TGTGCCAGCAGCCCAGGGATTCCTTGGACTCAGCCCCAGCATTTT. It codes for CASSPGIPWTQPQHF.

This clonotype was seen at least ten times. The V gene is TRBV28, the J gene TRBJ2-5; 13 positions match TRBD2. V was pared by 6 bases and J by 3 bases, with 4 bases of the junction left unmatched. CDR1 and CDR2 from the germline V gene are MDHEN and SYDVKM. The CDR3 length is 15 residues. As DNA, the CDR3 is TGTGCCAGCAGACAGGGACTAGCGGGGAAAGAGACCCAGTACTTC. Amino acid sequence: CASRQGLAGKETQYF.

Ten or more counts support this clonotype. This chain uses TRBV20-1 with TRBJ1-2; no definite D call. Germline CDR1 DFQATT, CDR2 SNEGSKA (reference sequence). This CDR3 is 13 amino acids long. V dropped 3 bases and J dropped 2 bases, with 10 bases sitting between them. Here the CDR3 reads CSARQQENYGYTF. CDR3 coding DNA: TGCAGTGCTAGGCAGCAGGAAAACTATGGCTACACCTTC.

This sequence joins TRBV5-1 and TRBJ1-1; no clear D gene. Germline-derived CDR1 and CDR2 are SGHRS and YFSETQ. V gave up 1 base and J gave up 1 base, with 11 bases separating them. This CDR3 contains 15 residues. The CDR3 nucleotides are TGCGCCAGCAGCTTGTTGGGCCCGACGAACACTGAAGCTTTCTTT. Protein sequence: CASSLLGPTNTEAFF.

This chain links TRBV29-1 with TRBJ2-2; 9 nucleotides match TRBD1. CDR1 is SQVTM, CDR2 ANQGSEA, per germline. The CDR3 totals 14 residues. J lost 6 bases, V lost 6 bases, and 8 bases had no gene match. The CDR3 DNA sequence: TGCAGCGTCTCAGGGACAGGGATCGCCGGGGAGCTGTTTTTT. This gives the protein CSVSGTGIAGELFF.

This clonotype was detected only a few times. The V and J genes are TRBV18 and TRBJ2-5; D gene ambiguous. The CDR3 covers 13 residues. Trimming stripped 0 bases from V and 2 bases from J, with 4 bases between. CDR1 and CDR2 from the germline V gene are KGHSH and LQKENI. The CDR3 sequence is CASSPPEQETQYF. As DNA, the CDR3 is TGTGCCAGCTCACCACCGGAGCAAGAGACCCAGTACTTC.

This chain connects TRBV5-5 to TRBJ1-5; D is undetermined. The V gene lost 0 bases and the J gene lost 0 bases, with 4 bases spanning the gap. This CDR3 contains 14 residues. From germline, CDR1 is SGHKS and CDR2 YYEKEE (reference sequence). In DNA, the CDR3 is TGTGCCAGCAGCTTGGTATATAGCAATCAGCCCCAGCATTTT. It codes for CASSLVYSNQPQHF.

Many counts were recorded for this clonotype. The chain recombines TRBV28 with TRBJ1-3; 10 nucleotides agree with TRBD1. The CDR3 loop spans 16 amino acids. V lost 6 bases, J lost 2 bases, and 7 bases stayed unmatched. The germline V gene has CDR1 MDHEN and CDR2 SYDVKM. CDR3 region: CASRSYGTGAGNTIYF. The CDR3 DNA follows: TGTGCCAGCAGAAGTTACGGGACAGGGGCTGGAAACACCATATATTTT.

This clonotype has a count of ten or more. The chain combines TRBV20-1 with TRBJ1-2, with a weak D call TRBD1 (5 bases). Germline CDR1 reads DFQATT; CDR2 reads SNEGSKA (reference sequence). The ends were cut back, 6 bases at V and 4 bases at J, with 21 bases in the middle. CDR3 length equals 15 residues. CDR3 protein: CSASRDPGSSYGYTF. The CDR3 nucleotides are TGCAGTGCCAGCCGGGACCCCGGATCGAGCTATGGCTACACCTTC.

This clonotype was picked up a small number of times. The rearrangement links TRBV3-1 to TRBJ2-2; perhaps TRBD2 as D (6 bases). Germline assignment: CDR1 LGHDT and CDR2 YNNKEL (reference sequence). V gave up 8 bases and J gave up 7 bases, with 17 bases separating them. This CDR3 comprises 14 residues. This CDR3 is CASHAGGTGGELFF. The CDR3, as DNA: TGTGCCAGCCACGCCGGAGGGACGGGCGGGGAGCTGTTTTTT.

The chain couples TRBV12-3 or TRBV12-4 to TRBJ1-5; perhaps TRBD1 as D (5 bases). The V end was cut by 6 bases, the J end by 8 bases, with 20 bases between. This CDR3 is 15 amino acids long. The CDR3 here is CASRGSGTQVEPQHF. CDR3 DNA: TGTGCCAGCAGGGGATCCGGGACCCAAGTCGAGCCCCAGCATTTT.

The V gene is TRBV28, the J gene TRBJ2-2; D possibly matches TRBD1 or TRBD2 (5 bases each). The CDR3 loop spans 17 amino acids. Germline V lookup: CDR1 MDHEN, CDR2 SYDVKM. The germline V and J ends were trimmed by 6 bases and 6 bases, with 23 bases remaining between them. CDR3 region: CASSTPGAASRAGELFF. The CDR3 coding sequence is TGTGCCAGCAGCACCCCCGGGGCAGCCTCGAGAGCCGGGGAGCTGTTTTTT.

This clonotype was observed many times. This chain links TRBV28 with TRBJ2-7, with D perhaps TRBD2 (5 bases). The CDR3 sequence is 15 residues long. With 6 bases removed from V and 1 base from J, the gap between germline ends came to 16 bases. Germline V gives CDR1 MDHEN, CDR2 SYDVKM. As DNA, the CDR3 is TGTGCCAGCAGAGATAGGACTGGAACTTCCTACGAGCAGTACTTC. Amino acid sequence: CASRDRTGTSYEQYF.